The 2 T cell receptor beta chains below all came from one sample that was sequenced in a study of cytomegalovirus exposure and HLA in healthy donors. Both 60 Vbeta primers and 13 Jbeta primers went into the PCR. Some clones are missing from TCRdb's copy, which holds only in-frame ones; the method was immunoSEQ multiplex PCR. The sample data list about 51,000 clones. The sample comprised PBMCs. The source of these receptors is a man aged 40-49 years in good health and CMV-seropositive.

The chain employs TRBV19 and TRBJ2-4, with D perhaps TRBD2 (6 bases). Between the trimmed V and J ends, which lost 3 bases and 9 bases, there was a span of 18 bases. The germline V gene has CDR1 LNHDA and CDR2 SQIVND (reference sequence). The CDR3 loop spans 15 amino acids. As DNA, the CDR3 is TGTGCCAGTAGTATGGGTGGGGGGATTGAGGGCATTCAGTACTTC. Amino acid sequence: CASSMGGGIEGIQYF.

This chain connects TRBV11-2 to TRBJ2-3; D perhaps matches TRBD2 (6 bases). V was trimmed by 5 bases and J by 2 bases, leaving 11 bases between them. CDR1 and CDR2 from the germline V gene are SGHAT and FQNNGV. This CDR3 is built from 14 residues. The CDR3 loop is CASSPWRATDTQYF. The CDR3 DNA follows: TGTGCCAGCAGCCCCTGGAGGGCCACAGATACGCAGTATTTT.